Listed here are 2 T cell receptor beta chains from one sample, sequenced in a study of blood T cells in healthy people across ages. It was with a sample-barcoded 5' primer and a J-beta primer mix that a second PCR of roughly 7 to 12 cycles was run. TCRdb re-derived calls from the 5' RACE reads in MiXCR, one entry per CDR3 protein. Here the sample spans about 840,000 distinct CDR3 sequences, about 29% being singletons. This sample also belongs to another study, concerning T cells of mothers and their children.

Sequencing used blood. The receptors here all came from a woman aged 40 to 50 in good health.

This clonotype occurred many times. The gene calls are TRBV4-1 and TRBJ2-7; TRBD1 agrees at 9 bases. V gave up 1 base and J gave up 12 bases; unmatched junction bases: 7. This CDR3 is 13 amino acids long. Germline CDR1 MGHRA, CDR2 YSYEKL. The CDR3 protein is CASSQALWDRVYF. CDR3 in DNA: TGCGCCAGCAGCCAAGCCTTATGGGACAGGGTGTACTTC.

This chain joins TRBV27 and TRBJ1-2; D unresolved. The ends were cut back, 3 bases at V and 3 bases at J, with 14 bases in the middle. There are 15 residues in the CDR3. Germline V lookup: CDR1 MNHEY, CDR2 SMNVEV (reference sequence). CDR3 sequence reads: CASSLEGIGYYGYTF. The CDR3 nucleotides are TGTGCCAGCAGTTTGGAAGGGATAGGCTACTATGGCTACACCTTC.